This T cell receptor beta chain was recorded in a study of memory CD4+ T cells and cytomegalovirus serostatus (dated by TCRdb to about 2019). About the investigation overall: The 33 healthy Belgian adults in the cohort included 9 who were CMV seropositive and roughly 25 who were CMV seronegative. CD4+ memory TCRbeta repertoires of a Belgian cohort with known cytomegalovirus serostatus were sequenced in order to replicate a published TCR-based CMV serostatus classifier. What the research found in general, with its limitations: Of 164 previously reported CMV-associated TCRbeta sequences, some 73 appeared in the CD4+ memory repertoires, each in one to five individuals. For predicting CMV serostatus, the median bootstrapped AUC was roughly 0.96 using the original framework and almost 0.93 using a US-trained random forest. Unlike the original study, which covered naive and memory CD4+ and CD8+ populations, the Belgian study sequenced only CD4+CD45RO+ memory cells. The results were read as suggesting that the CMV-associated TCR signature is, for the most part, present in the CD4+ memory repertoire. On the Belgian cohort, the classifier based on the original framework reached a median bootstrapped AUC of roughly 0.94, with a 95% CI of 0.76-1.00.

From the cysteine up to the phenylalanine, the CDR3 has a length of 13 residues. Just CDR3 DNA is preserved here, 39 bases in frame from base 1. Relative to germline, V is 4 bases shorter and J is 1 base shorter, with 8 bases between their ends. Reading the germline V gene gives CDR1 SNHLY and CDR2 FYNNEI. Genomic DNA was extracted from sorted cells with the Quick-DNA Microprep Kit. Amplification of TCRbeta DNA was done with the immunoSEQ hsTCRbeta kit, following the protocol from the manufacturer. TCRbeta libraries were sequenced on an Illumina MiSeq instrument. The original pipeline was this. Once out-of-frame sequences had been removed, 2,200,000 or so distinct TCRbeta sequences were left, which works out to an average of approximately 70,000 per individual. Each individual was scored according to the count of 150 to 200 previously reported CMV-associated TCRbeta sequences and the total productive distinct TCRbeta count. A beta-binomial model was reimplemented in Python, and scikit-learn random forests with default parameters were trained on US cohort data. Classifier performance on the Belgian cohort was summarized as median AUC with percentile confidence intervals calculated over 10,000 bootstrap iterations. Sourced from immuneACCESS, this table was stored by TCRdb with only in-frame sequences that have V and J called. A share of the clones is absent; for the studies checked, an unresolved V gene accounts for under half, and the remainder has no known explanation. The V and J calls and the clone size are those of that table, but D and trimming were determined from the DNA. The sample contains around 60,000 clones, 82% of them found a single time. Around 0.9% of the sample rests with the top ten.

Single viable CD3+CD4+CD8-CD45RO+ cells were sorted as memory CD4+ T cells on a FACSAria II. CMV serostatus was determined with a Roche Elecsys assay detecting serum IgG against CMV pp150, pp28, p38 and p52. Following thawing, total CD4+ T cells were enriched through positive selection using CD4 magnetic microbeads. Samples originated from another study that specifically interrogated the CD4+ T cell memory repertoire. Peripheral blood mononuclear cells were isolated and cryopreserved according to standard operating procedures, and serum was stored at -80 degrees C. CD3-PerCP (BW264/56), CD4-APC (RPA-T4), CD45RO-PE (UCHT1) and CD8-Pacific Orange (3B5) antibodies were used for staining, and non-viable cells were excluded with Sytox blue. This clone was observed a handful of times. There is no known antigen for this receptor. Base qualities are not recorded, but no much larger clone differs from it by a single base.

The sequence was collected from an adult in good health and CMV-seronegative. Sample: memory CD4+ T cells from blood. The chain employs TRBV2 and TRBJ2-7; perhaps TRBD2 is the D gene, with 6 bases matching. The nucleotide sequence is given as TGTGCCAGCAGTGTCGGAGGGTCCTACGAGCAGTACTTC. Its amino acids are CASSVGGSYEQYF.